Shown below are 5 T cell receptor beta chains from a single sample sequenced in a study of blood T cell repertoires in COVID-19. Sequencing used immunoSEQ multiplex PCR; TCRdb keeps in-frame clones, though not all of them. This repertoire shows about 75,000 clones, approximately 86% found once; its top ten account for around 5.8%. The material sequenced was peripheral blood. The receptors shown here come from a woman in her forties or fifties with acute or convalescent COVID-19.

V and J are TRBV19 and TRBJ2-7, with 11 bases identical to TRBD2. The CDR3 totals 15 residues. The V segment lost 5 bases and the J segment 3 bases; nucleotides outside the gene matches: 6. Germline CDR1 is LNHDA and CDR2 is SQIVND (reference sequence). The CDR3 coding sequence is TGTGCCAGTAGTGCCCAGACTAGCGGGGACTACGAGCAGTACTTC. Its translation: CASSAQTSGDYEQYF.

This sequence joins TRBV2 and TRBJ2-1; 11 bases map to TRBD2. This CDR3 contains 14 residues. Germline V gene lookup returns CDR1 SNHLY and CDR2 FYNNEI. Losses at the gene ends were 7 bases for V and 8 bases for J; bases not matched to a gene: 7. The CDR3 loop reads CASKGLAGGDEQFF. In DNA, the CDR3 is TGTGCCAGCAAAGGGCTAGCGGGGGGCGATGAGCAGTTCTTC.

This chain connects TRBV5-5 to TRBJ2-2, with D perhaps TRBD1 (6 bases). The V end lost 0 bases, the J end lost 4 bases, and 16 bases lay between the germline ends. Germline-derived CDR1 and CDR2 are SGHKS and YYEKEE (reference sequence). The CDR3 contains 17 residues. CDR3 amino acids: CASSLDGTRGITGELFF. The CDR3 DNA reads TGTGCCAGCAGCTTGGACGGGACCAGGGGTATCACCGGGGAGCTGTTTTTT.

The CDR3 coding sequence is TGTGCCAGTATTCCCGAGGGGGCGGTCAATCAGCCCCAGCATTTT. Translating gives CASIPEGAVNQPQHF. The rearrangement joins TRBV19 to TRBJ1-5; TRBD1 aligns across 7 bases. The CDR3 spans 15 residues. V dropped 7 bases and J dropped 3; count of bases not matched to a gene: 9. The germline CDR1 and CDR2 sequences are LNHDA and SQIVND (reference sequence).

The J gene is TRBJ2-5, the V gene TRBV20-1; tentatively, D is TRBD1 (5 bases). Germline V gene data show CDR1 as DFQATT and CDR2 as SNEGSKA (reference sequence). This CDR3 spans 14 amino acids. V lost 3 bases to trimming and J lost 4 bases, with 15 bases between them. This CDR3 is CSASSPTGLETQYF. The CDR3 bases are TGCAGTGCTAGTAGTCCCACAGGATTAGAGACCCAGTACTTC.